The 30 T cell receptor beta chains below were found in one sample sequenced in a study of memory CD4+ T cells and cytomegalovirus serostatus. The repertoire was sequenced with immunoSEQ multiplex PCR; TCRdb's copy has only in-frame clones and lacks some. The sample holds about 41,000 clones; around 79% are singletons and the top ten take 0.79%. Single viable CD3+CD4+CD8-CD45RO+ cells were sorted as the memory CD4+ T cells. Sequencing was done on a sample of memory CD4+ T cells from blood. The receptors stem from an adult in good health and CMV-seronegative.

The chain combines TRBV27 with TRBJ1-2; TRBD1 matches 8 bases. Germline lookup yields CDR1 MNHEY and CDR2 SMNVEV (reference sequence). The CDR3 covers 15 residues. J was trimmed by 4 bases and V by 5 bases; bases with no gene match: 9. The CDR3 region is CASSLLGQGSYGYTF. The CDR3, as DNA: TGTGCCAGCAGTCTATTAGGACAGGGAAGCTATGGCTACACCTTC.

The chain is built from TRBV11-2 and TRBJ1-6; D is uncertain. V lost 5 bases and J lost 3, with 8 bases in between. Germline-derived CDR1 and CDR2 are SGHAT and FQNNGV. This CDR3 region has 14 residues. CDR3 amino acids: CASSTIVYNSPLHF. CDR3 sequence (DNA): TGTGCCAGCAGCACTATAGTCTATAATTCACCCCTCCACTTT.

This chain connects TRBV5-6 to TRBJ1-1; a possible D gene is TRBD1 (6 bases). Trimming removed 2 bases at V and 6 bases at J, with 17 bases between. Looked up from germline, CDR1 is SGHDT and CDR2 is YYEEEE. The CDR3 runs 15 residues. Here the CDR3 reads CASSFRGGGSPEAFF. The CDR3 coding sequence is TGTGCCAGCAGCTTCAGAGGGGGGGGGTCCCCTGAAGCTTTCTTT. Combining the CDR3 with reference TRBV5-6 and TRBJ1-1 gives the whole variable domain DAGVTQSPTHLIKTRGQQVTLRCSPKSGHDTVSWYQQALGQGPQFIFQYYEEEERQRGNFPDRFSGHQFPNYSSELNVNALLLGDSALYLCASSFRGGGSPEAFFGQGTRLTVV.

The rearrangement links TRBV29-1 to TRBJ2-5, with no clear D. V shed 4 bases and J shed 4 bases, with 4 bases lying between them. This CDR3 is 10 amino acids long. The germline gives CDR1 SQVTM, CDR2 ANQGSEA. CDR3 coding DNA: TGCAGCGTTGCTAGAGAGACCCAGTACTTC. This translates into CSVARETQYF.

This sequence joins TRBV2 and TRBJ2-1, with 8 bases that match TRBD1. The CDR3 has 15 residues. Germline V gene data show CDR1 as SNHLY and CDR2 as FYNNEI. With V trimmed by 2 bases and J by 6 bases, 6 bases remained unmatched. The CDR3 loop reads CASSEQGAQSNEQFF. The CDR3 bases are TGTGCCAGCAGTGAACAGGGGGCGCAGAGCAATGAGCAGTTCTTC.

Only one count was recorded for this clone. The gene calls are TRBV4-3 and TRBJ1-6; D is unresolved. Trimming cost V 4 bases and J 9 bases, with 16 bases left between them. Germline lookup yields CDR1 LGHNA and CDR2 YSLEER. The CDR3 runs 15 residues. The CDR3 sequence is CASSLGGGSLSPLHF. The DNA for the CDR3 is TGCGCCAGCAGCCTTGGAGGAGGGTCGCTTTCACCCCTCCACTTT.

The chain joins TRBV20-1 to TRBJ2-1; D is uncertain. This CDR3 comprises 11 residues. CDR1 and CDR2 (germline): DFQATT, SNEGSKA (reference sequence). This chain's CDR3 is CSPRVGNEQFF. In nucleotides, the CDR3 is TGCAGCCCACGGGTGGGTAATGAGCAGTTCTTC.

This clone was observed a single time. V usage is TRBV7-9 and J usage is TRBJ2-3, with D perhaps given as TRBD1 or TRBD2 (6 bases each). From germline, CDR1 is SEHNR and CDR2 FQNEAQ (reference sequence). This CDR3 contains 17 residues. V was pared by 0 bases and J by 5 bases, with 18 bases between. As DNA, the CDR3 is TGTGCCAGCAGCTTAGCAGAGGGACTCCTCAGGGGAGATACGCAGTATTTT. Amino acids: CASSLAEGLLRGDTQYF.

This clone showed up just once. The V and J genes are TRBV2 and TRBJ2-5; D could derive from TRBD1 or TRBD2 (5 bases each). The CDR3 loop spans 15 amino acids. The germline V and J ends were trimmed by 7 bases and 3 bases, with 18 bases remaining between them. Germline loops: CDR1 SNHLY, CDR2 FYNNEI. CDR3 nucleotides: TGTGCCAGCATGGGGGAAGCGCTTGGAGAAGAGACCCAGTACTTC. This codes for CASMGEALGEETQYF.

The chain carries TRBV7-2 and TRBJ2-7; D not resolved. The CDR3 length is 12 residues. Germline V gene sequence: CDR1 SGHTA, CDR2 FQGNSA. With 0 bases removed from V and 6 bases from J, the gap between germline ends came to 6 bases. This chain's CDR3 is CASSLALSEQYF. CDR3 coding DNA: TGTGCCAGCAGCTTAGCGCTTAGCGAGCAGTACTTC.

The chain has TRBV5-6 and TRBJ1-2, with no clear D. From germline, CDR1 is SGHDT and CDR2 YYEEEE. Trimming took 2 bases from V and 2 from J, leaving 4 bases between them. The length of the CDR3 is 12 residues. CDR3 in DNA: TGTGCCAGCAGCTTTTCCAACTATGGCTACACCTTC. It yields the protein CASSFSNYGYTF. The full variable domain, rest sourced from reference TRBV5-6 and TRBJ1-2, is DAGVTQSPTHLIKTRGQQVTLRCSPKSGHDTVSWYQQALGQGPQFIFQYYEEEERQRGNFPDRFSGHQFPNYSSELNVNALLLGDSALYLCASSFSNYGYTFGSGTRLTVV.

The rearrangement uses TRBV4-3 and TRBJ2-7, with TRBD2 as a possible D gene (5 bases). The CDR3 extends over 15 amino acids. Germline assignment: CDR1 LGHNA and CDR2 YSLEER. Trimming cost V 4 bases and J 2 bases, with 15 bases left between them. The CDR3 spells CASSPLLEATYEQYF. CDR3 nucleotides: TGCGCCAGCAGCCCTCTCTTGGAGGCGACCTACGAGCAGTACTTC.

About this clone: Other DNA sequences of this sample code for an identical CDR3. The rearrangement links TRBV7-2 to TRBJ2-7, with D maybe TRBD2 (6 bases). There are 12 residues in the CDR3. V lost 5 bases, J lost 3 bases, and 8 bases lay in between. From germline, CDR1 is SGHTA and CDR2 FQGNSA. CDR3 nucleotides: TGTGCCAGCAGCCACGGGAGCTACGAGCAGTACTTC. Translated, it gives CASSHGSYEQYF.

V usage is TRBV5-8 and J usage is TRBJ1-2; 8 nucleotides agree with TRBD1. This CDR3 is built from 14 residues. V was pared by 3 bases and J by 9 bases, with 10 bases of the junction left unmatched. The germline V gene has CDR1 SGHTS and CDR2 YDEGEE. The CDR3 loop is CASSSDREDRSYTF. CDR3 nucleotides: TGTGCCAGCAGCTCGGACAGGGAGGATAGGAGCTACACCTTC.

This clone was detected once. The CDR3 protein is CASSLGGSGANVLTF. The CDR3 DNA is TGTGCCAGCAGCTTAGGGGGCTCTGGGGCCAACGTCCTGACTTTC. The V and J genes are TRBV13 and TRBJ2-6, with D unclear. V was pared by 0 bases and J by 0 bases, with 3 bases between. Germline-derived CDR1 and CDR2 are PRHDT and FYEKMQ (reference sequence). The CDR3 totals 15 residues.

CDR3 nucleotide sequence: TGCGCCAGCAGCCAAGGAGTCCGTCGGGGGGCCAACGTCCTGACTTTC. Its translation is CASSQGVRRGANVLTF. The chain links TRBV4-1 to TRBJ2-6; D call uncertain. The germline V gene has CDR1 MGHRA and CDR2 YSYEKL. V shed 1 base and J shed 4 bases, with 11 bases lying between them. The CDR3 is made up of 16 amino acids.

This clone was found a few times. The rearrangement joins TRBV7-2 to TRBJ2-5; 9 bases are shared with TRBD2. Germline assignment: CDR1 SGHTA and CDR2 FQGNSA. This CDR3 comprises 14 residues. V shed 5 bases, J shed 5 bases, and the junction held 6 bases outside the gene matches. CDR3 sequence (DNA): TGTGCCAGCAGCCCCTTAGCGGGGGCGGAGACCCAGTACTTC. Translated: CASSPLAGAETQYF.

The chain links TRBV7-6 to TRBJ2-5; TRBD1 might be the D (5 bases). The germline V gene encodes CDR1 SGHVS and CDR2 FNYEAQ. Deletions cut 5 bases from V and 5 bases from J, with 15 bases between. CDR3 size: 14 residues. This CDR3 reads CASSPLAGLETQYF. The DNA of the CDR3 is TGTGCCAGCAGCCCCCTGGCAGGGTTGGAGACCCAGTACTTC.

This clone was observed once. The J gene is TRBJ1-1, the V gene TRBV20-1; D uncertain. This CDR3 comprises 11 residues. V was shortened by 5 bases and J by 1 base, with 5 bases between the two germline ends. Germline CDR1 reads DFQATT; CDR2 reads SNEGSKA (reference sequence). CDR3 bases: TGCAGTGCTTCCCAGAACACTGAAGCTTTCTTT. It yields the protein CSASQNTEAFF.

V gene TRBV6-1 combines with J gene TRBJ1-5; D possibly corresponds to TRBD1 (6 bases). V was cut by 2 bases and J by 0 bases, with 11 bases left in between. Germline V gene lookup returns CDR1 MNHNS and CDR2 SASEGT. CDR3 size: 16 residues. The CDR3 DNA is TGTGCCAGCAGTGAACGAGGGGACAATAGCAATCAGCCCCAGCATTTT. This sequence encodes CASSERGDNSNQPQHF.

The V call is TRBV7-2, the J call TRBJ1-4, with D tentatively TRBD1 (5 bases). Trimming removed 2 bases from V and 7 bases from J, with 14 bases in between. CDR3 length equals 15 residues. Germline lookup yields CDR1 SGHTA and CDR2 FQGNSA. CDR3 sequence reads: CASSLNRETVEKLFF. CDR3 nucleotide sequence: TGTGCCAGCAGCTTAAATAGAGAGACAGTTGAAAAACTGTTTTTT.

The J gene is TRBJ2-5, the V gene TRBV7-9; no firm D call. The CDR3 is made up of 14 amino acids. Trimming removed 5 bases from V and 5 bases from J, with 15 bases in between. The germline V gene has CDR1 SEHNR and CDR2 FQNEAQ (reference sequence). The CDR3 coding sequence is TGTGCCAGCAGCCTCGGACCCAACCGGGAGACCCAGTACTTC. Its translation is CASSLGPNRETQYF.

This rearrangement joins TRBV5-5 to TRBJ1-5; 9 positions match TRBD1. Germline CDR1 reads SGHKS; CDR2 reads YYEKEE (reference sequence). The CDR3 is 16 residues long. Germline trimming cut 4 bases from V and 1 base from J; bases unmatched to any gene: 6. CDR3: CASSLTDRGSNQPQHF. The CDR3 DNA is TGTGCCAGCAGCCTCACGGACAGGGGAAGCAATCAGCCCCAGCATTTT.

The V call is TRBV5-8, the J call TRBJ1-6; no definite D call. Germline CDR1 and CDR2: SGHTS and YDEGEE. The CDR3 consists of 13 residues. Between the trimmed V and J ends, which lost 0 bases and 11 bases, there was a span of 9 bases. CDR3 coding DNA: TGTGCCAGCAGCTTGGAGCTCGATCCACCCCTCCACTTT. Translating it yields CASSLELDPPLHF.

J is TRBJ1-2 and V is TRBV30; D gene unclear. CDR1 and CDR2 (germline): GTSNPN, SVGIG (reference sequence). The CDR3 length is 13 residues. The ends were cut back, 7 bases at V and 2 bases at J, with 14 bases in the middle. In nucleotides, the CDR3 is TGTGCCTCCTTGACGGGCTTGAACTATGGCTACACCTTC. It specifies CASLTGLNYGYTF.

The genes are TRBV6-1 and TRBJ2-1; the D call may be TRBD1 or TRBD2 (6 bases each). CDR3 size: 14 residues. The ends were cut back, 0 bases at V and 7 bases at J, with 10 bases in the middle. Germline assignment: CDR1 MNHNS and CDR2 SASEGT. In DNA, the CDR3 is TGTGCCAGCAGTGAAGCGGGGGGCCGGAATGAGCAGTTCTTC. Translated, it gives CASSEAGGRNEQFF.

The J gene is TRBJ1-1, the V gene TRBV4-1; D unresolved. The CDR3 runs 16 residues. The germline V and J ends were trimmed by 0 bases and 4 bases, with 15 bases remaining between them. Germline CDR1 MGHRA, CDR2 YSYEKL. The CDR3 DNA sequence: TGCGCCAGCAGCCAAGATTTCGGGGAACTGGGCACTGAAGCTTTCTTT. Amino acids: CASSQDFGELGTEAFF.

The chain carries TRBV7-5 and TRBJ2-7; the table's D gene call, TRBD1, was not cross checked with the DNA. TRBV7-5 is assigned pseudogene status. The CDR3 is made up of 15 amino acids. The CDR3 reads CARSCRTAVTSEQYF. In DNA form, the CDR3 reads TGTGCCAGAAGCTGCCGGACAGCGGTAACGTCTGAGCAGTACTTC.

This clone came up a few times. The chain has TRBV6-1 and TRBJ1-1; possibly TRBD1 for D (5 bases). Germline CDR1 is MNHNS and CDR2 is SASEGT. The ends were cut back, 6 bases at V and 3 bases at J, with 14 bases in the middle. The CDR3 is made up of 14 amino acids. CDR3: CASRRGVADTEAFF. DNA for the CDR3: TGTGCCAGCAGACGGGGGGTGGCGGACACTGAAGCTTTCTTT.

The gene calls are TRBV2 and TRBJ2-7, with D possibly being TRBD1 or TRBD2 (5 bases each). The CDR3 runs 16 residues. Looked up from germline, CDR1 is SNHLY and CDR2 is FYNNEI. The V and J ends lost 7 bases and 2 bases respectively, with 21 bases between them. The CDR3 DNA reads TGTGCCAGCACTCCCCAGGAGGCAGGGTTTACCTACGAGCAGTACTTC. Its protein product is CASTPQEAGFTYEQYF.